Listed below are T cell receptor beta chains from one sample, sequenced in a study of blood T cell repertoires in COVID-19. Libraries were prepared by immunoSEQ multiplex PCR; TCRdb keeps only in-frame clonotypes and omits some of them. The data hold under 400,000 clones, with over 75% observed a single time. Source material: peripheral blood. The origin of the receptors is a woman aged 30 to 39 with COVID-19, enrolled during active disease. Each CDR3 is given with its conserved first and last residue. D genes are given only for firm matches. Only part of the rows carry a size: once, few, many, or a class if the clone is expanded.

size | J | D | V | CDR3 | DNA
- | TRBJ2-2 | - | TRBV2 | CASKVEEAGELFF | TGTGCCAGCAAGGTGGAAGAGGCCGGGGAGCTGTTTTTT
- | TRBJ2-7 | TRBD2 | TRBV29-1 | CSVEDPGGSSYEQYF | TGCAGCGTTGAAGATCCGGGGGGGAGCTCCTACGAGCAGTACTTC
- | TRBJ1-1 | TRBD1 | TRBV7-2 | CASSMGQGATEAFF | TGTGCCAGCAGCATGGGACAGGGGGCCACTGAAGCTTTCTTT
- | TRBJ1-5 | - | TRBV2 | CASSGVGGQPQHF | TGTGCCAGCAGTGGGGTCGGAGGTCAGCCCCAGCATTTT
- | TRBJ1-5 | TRBD1 | TRBV7-2 | CASSSGQGGNQPQHF | TGTGCCAGCAGCTCCGGACAGGGAGGCAATCAGCCCCAGCATTTT
- | TRBJ2-5 | TRBD2 | TRBV28 | CASRASGRETQYF | TGTGCCAGCAGGGCTAGCGGGAGAGAGACCCAGTACTTC
- | TRBJ2-4 | - | TRBV11-3 | CASSSGPGIQYF | TGTGCCAGCAGCTCTGGGCCGGGGATTCAGTACTTC
- | TRBJ2-4 | TRBD2 | TRBV5-4 | CASSLGAGVGNIQYF | TGTGCCAGCAGCTTGGGGGCGGGAGTGGGAAACATTCAGTACTTC
few | TRBJ1-1 | - | TRBV14 | CASSQVGGNTEAFF | TGTGCCAGCAGCCAAGTGGGGGGGAACACTGAAGCTTTCTTT
- | TRBJ1-6 | - | TRBV6-1 | CASSELKSSYNSPLHF | TGTGCCAGCAGTGAATTAAAGAGCTCCTATAATTCACCCCTCCACTTT
- | TRBJ2-1 | - | TRBV28 | CASSLRGILNEQFF | TGTGCCAGCAGTTTACGAGGGATACTTAATGAGCAGTTCTTC
- | TRBJ2-1 | - | TRBV30 | CAWSGRNNEQFF | TGTGCCTGGAGTGGGAGGAACAATGAGCAGTTCTTC
- | TRBJ2-3 | - | TRBV10-3 | CAISVGGSTDTQYF | TGTGCCATCAGTGTGGGGGGTAGCACAGATACGCAGTATTTT
- | TRBJ1-5 | - | TRBV23-1 | CASSPHPGQPQHF | TGCGCCAGCAGTCCCCACCCGGGTCAGCCCCAGCATTTT
- | TRBJ2-2 | TRBD1 | TRBV10-1 | CASGRDRGITGELFF | TGCGCCAGCGGCCGGGACAGGGGCATAACCGGGGAGCTGTTTTTT
- | TRBJ1-3 | - | TRBV30 | CAWWDNGNTIYF | TGTGCCTGGTGGGACAATGGAAACACCATATATTTT
- | TRBJ2-7 | - | TRBV10-3 | CATGTLSYEQYF | TGTGCCACCGGGACTCTCTCCTACGAGCAGTACTTC
- | TRBJ2-2 | - | TRBV5-1 | CASSLGSANTGELFF | TGCGCCAGCAGCTTGGGTTCCGCGAACACCGGGGAGCTGTTTTTT
- | TRBJ2-7 | TRBD2 | TRBV4-3 | CASSQSGTRGADEQYF | TGCGCCAGCAGCCAATCCGGGACTAGGGGGGCTGACGAGCAGTACTTC
few | TRBJ2-1 | TRBD2 | TRBV19 | CASSIGLAGENEQFF | TGTGCCAGTAGTATTGGATTAGCGGGAGAAAATGAGCAGTTCTTC
once | TRBJ2-1 | TRBD1 | TRBV25-1 | CASSSPGQGYNEQFF | TGTGCCAGCAGCTCACCGGGACAGGGATACAATGAGCAGTTCTTC
- | TRBJ2-1 | TRBD2 | TRBV7-8 | CASSLEWTSGYNEQFF | TGTGCCAGCAGCTTAGAGTGGACTAGCGGTTACAATGAGCAGTTCTTC
- | TRBJ2-3 | - | TRBV5-1 | CASSPWGLVEADTQYF | TGCGCCAGCAGCCCCTGGGGGCTAGTGGAGGCAGATACGCAGTATTTT
- | TRBJ1-2 | - | TRBV29-1 | CSVERSYGYTF | TGCAGCGTCGAGCGGAGCTATGGCTACACCTTC
- | TRBJ2-7 | TRBD1 | TRBV4-3 | CASSQDRTGYSYEQYF | TGCGCCAGCAGCCAAGATCGGACAGGGTACTCCTACGAGCAGTACTTC
- | TRBJ1-2 | - | TRBV5-1 | CASSPTVNYGYTF | TGCGCCAGCAGCCCAACAGTTAACTATGGCTACACCTTC
- | TRBJ2-7 | - | TRBV6-1 | CASSESHYEQYF | TGTGCCAGCAGTGAAAGCCACTACGAGCAGTACTTC
- | TRBJ1-1 | - | TRBV18 | CASSHKGGEGTEAFF | TGTGCCAGCTCCCATAAAGGGGGAGAGGGCACTGAAGCTTTCTTT
- | TRBJ2-1 | TRBD1 | TRBV11-3 | CASSLGTGSYNEQFF | TGTGCCAGCAGTCTCGGGACAGGGTCCTACAATGAGCAGTTCTTC
- | TRBJ1-2 | - | TRBV5-3 | CARATGGYTF | TGTGCCAGAGCCACAGGGGGCTACACCTTC
once | TRBJ1-2 | TRBD1 | TRBV19 | CASSVYGTDYGYTF | TGTGCCAGTAGTGTTTACGGGACAGATTATGGCTACACCTTC
- | TRBJ2-1 | TRBD1 | TRBV11-2 | CASSLGAGQGRKSYNEQFF | TGTGCCAGCAGCTTAGGCGCGGGACAGGGGCGAAAGTCCTACAATGAGCAGTTCTTC
- | TRBJ2-3 | - | TRBV18 | CASKRREDTDTQYF | TGTGCCAGCAAAAGGAGGGAGGACACAGATACGCAGTATTTT
- | TRBJ2-3 | TRBD1 | TRBV5-6 | CASSYTGATDTQYF | TGTGCCAGCAGCTACACAGGGGCCACAGATACGCAGTATTTT
- | TRBJ2-7 | TRBD2 | TRBV7-6 | CASSLGAAGGLGEQYF | TGTGCCAGCAGCTTAGGAGCGGCGGGAGGGTTGGGCGAGCAGTACTTC
- | TRBJ1-1 | - | TRBV19 | CASSRAPQGYTEAFF | TGTGCCAGTAGTAGGGCTCCACAGGGTTACACTGAAGCTTTCTTT
- | TRBJ2-7 | - | TRBV7-2 | CASSLPLLSDTYEQYF | TGTGCCAGCAGCCTACCTCTTCTTAGCGACACCTACGAGCAGTACTTC
- | TRBJ2-3 | TRBD2 | TRBV28 | CASSLTTSGRRQYF | TGTGCCAGCAGTTTAACGACTAGCGGGAGAAGGCAGTATTTT
- | TRBJ1-2 | - | TRBV21-1 | CASSPSEGTGVVYGYTF | TGTGCCAGCAGCCCCTCCGAGGGGACAGGGGTTGTCTATGGCTACACCTTC
once | TRBJ1-2 | - | TRBV5-1 | CASSLGLPRGGYTF | TGCGCCAGCAGCTTGGGTCTCCCTCGAGGTGGCTACACCTTC
- | TRBJ2-7 | - | TRBV28 | CASSTITGFYEQYF | TGTGCCAGCAGTACTATTACTGGGTTCTACGAGCAGTACTTC
- | TRBJ2-7 | TRBD2 | TRBV29-1 | CSVRGSGGPYEQYF | TGCAGCGTTCGGGGTAGCGGGGGACCCTACGAGCAGTACTTC
- | TRBJ1-1 | - | TRBV4-3 | CASSHLVGQMNTEAFF | TGCGCCAGCAGCCACCTGGTTGGACAGATGAACACTGAAGCTTTCTTT
- | TRBJ2-5 | TRBD2 | TRBV4-1 | CASSTTSGQETQYF | TGCGCCAGCAGCACCACTAGCGGTCAAGAGACCCAGTACTTC
- | TRBJ2-7 | - | TRBV12-3/TRBV12-4 | CASSDFPGDEQYF | TGTGCCAGCAGTGATTTCCCGGGGGACGAGCAGTACTTC
- | TRBJ1-5 | - | TRBV2 | CASSTTGSNQPQHF | TGTGCCAGCAGTACTACAGGGAGCAATCAGCCCCAGCATTTT
few | TRBJ2-5 | - | TRBV6-5 | CASSFLVQETQYF | TGTGCCAGCAGTTTCCTAGTACAAGAGACCCAGTACTTC
- | TRBJ1-1 | - | TRBV27 | CASSLRSLNTEAFF | TGTGCCAGCAGTTTGAGGTCCTTGAACACTGAAGCTTTCTTT
- | TRBJ2-5 | - | TRBV10-2 | CASQGNSKETQYF | TGCGCCAGCCAGGGGAACAGCAAAGAGACCCAGTACTTC
few | TRBJ1-5 | - | TRBV19 | CASSIRQSNQPQHF | TGTGCCAGTAGTATACGACAGAGCAATCAGCCCCAGCATTTT
- | TRBJ2-3 | TRBD2 | TRBV2 | CASSVGQREGTDTQYF | TGTGCCAGCAGTGTTGGGCAGCGGGAGGGCACAGATACGCAGTATTTT
once | TRBJ2-7 | - | TRBV28 | CASSALTGRGTYEQYF | TGTGCCAGCAGTGCCCTAACAGGGAGGGGTACCTACGAGCAGTACTTC